This T cell receptor beta chain was found in a study of cytomegalovirus exposure and HLA in healthy donors. Study observations and caveats: Some 150 TCR beta chains were listed as cytomegalovirus-associated. In vitro assays verified that a few CMV-associated chains recognized CMV antigens specifically. Association of around 17,000 TCR beta sequences with HLA alleles was found at 0.05 false discovery rate in a later analysis.

The germline gives CDR1 MNHEY, CDR2 SVGAGI. This CDR3 contains 15 residues. V lost 5 bases, J lost 2 bases, and 7 bases stayed unmatched. This clone was seen a few times. Antigen: not known. Unrecorded immune exposures were likely, despite nominal health at sampling. Researchers ran the PCR with 60 Vbeta and 13 Jbeta primers. Sequencing used immunoSEQ multiplex PCR; TCRdb keeps in-frame clones, though not all of them. Among 89,000 or so clones listed, 70% to 75% were seen once. The chain employs TRBV6-5 and TRBJ2-7; 9 bases line up with TRBD1. The sample taken for sequencing was PBMCs. The clonotype was recovered from a man aged 55 to 70 in good health and CMV-seronegative. CDR3 loop: CASSVTGTGPYEQYF. The CDR3 DNA reads as TGTGCCAGCAGTGTCACCGGGACAGGGCCCTACGAGCAGTACTTC.